What follows is one TCR beta chain and its context. This entry belongs to a study of a mutant IDH1 vaccine in newly diagnosed glioma. TCRdb's copy holds only in-frame clones and misses some; the assay was immunoSEQ multiplex PCR. The table shows some 87,000 clones, with 80% occurring only once. Time point denoted: baseline, week 1 (first vaccination visit). Stated treatment: pre-vaccination baseline after standard-of-care therapy. Germline assignment: CDR1 SEHNR and CDR2 FQNEAQ (reference sequence). The germline V and J ends were trimmed by 6 bases and 6 bases, with 21 bases remaining between them. CDR3 length: 16 amino acids.

This rearrangement joins TRBV7-9 to TRBJ2-1; D might be TRBD2 (6 bases). The clonotype originates from a man in his forties with glioma. Sequencing was performed on PBMCs, taken from a glioma patient treated with radiotherapy, temozolomide or both. The CDR3 protein is CASSPRRVGVGNEQFF. The DNA of the CDR3 is TGTGCCAGCAGTCCACGGAGGGTGGGAGTGGGCAATGAGCAGTTCTTC.